The rows below give T cell receptor beta chains drawn from one sample of a study of siplizumab effects on memory and regulatory T cells. Data came from immunoSEQ multiplex PCR; TCRdb stores just in-frame clones and leaves some out. The sample holds about 100,000 clones, more than 85% seen once. Sequencing was done on a sample of CD4+ T cells sorted from blood. These receptors were collected from a human donor in good health. Some clones in this sample may be carry-over from other donors' samples. CDR3s include the opening cysteine and the closing phenylalanine or tryptophan. The D gene is left open where the match is weak.

j_gene: TRBJ1-5; d_gene: NA; v_gene: TRBV19; CDR3aa: CATPGPQVGQPQHF; CDR3nt: TGTGCCACCCCGGGGCCCCAGGTCGGTCAGCCCCAGCATTTT
j_gene: TRBJ1-2; d_gene: NA; v_gene: TRBV7-9; CDR3aa: CASSSRSGWNYGYTF; CDR3nt: TGTGCCAGCAGCTCGCGATCAGGGTGGAACTATGGCTACACCTTC
j_gene: TRBJ2-5; d_gene: NA; v_gene: TRBV18; CDR3aa: CASSPKTGTRETQYF; CDR3nt: TGTGCCAGCTCACCGAAAACAGGGACCCGAGAGACCCAGTACTTC
j_gene: TRBJ2-3; d_gene: NA; v_gene: TRBV4-2; CDR3aa: CASSQESLAVDTQYF; CDR3nt: TGTGCCAGCAGCCAAGAGTCCCTAGCAGTAGATACGCAGTATTTT
j_gene: TRBJ1-1; d_gene: TRBD1; v_gene: TRBV10-1; CDR3aa: CASSESTGANTEAFF; CDR3nt: TGCGCCAGCAGTGAATCGACAGGGGCGAACACTGAAGCTTTCTTT
j_gene: TRBJ2-2; d_gene: NA; v_gene: TRBV2; CDR3aa: CASSQGGIGELFF; CDR3nt: TGTGCCAGCAGCCAGGGGGGAATCGGGGAGCTGTTTTTT
j_gene: TRBJ2-5; d_gene: NA; v_gene: TRBV27; CDR3aa: CASSPTMIVTQYF; CDR3nt: TGTGCCAGCAGTCCGACTATGATTGTGACCCAGTACTTC
j_gene: TRBJ2-7; d_gene: NA; v_gene: TRBV2; CDR3aa: CASTPPGSYEQYF; CDR3nt: TGTGCCAGCACCCCCCCGGGATCCTACGAGCAGTACTTC
j_gene: TRBJ2-3; d_gene: NA; v_gene: TRBV19; CDR3aa: CASSIGYADTQYF; CDR3nt: TGTGCCAGTAGTATAGGGTACGCAGATACGCAGTATTTT
j_gene: TRBJ2-7; d_gene: NA; v_gene: TRBV7-9; CDR3aa: CASSLVVADYEQYF; CDR3nt: TGTGCCAGCAGCTTAGTGGTAGCCGACTACGAGCAGTACTTC
j_gene: TRBJ2-1; d_gene: NA; v_gene: TRBV6-6; CDR3aa: CASSYRNEQFF; CDR3nt: TGTGCCAGCAGTTACAGGAATGAGCAGTTCTTC